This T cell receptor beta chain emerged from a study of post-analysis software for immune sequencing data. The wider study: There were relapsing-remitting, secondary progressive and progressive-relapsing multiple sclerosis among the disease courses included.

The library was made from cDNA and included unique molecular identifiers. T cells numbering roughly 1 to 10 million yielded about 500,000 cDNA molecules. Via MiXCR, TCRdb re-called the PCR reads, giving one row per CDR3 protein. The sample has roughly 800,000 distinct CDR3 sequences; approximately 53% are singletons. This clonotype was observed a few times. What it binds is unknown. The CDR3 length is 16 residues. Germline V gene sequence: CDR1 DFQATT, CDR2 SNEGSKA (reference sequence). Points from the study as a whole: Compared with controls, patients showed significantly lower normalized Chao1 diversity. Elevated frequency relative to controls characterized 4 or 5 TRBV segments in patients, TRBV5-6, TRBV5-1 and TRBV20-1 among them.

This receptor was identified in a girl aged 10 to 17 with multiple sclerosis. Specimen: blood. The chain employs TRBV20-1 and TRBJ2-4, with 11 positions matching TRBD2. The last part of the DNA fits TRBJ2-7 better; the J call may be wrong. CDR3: CSAILAGVSKPYEQYF. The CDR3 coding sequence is TGCAGTGCCATACTAGCGGGGGTTTCCAAACCCTACGAGCAGTACTTC.